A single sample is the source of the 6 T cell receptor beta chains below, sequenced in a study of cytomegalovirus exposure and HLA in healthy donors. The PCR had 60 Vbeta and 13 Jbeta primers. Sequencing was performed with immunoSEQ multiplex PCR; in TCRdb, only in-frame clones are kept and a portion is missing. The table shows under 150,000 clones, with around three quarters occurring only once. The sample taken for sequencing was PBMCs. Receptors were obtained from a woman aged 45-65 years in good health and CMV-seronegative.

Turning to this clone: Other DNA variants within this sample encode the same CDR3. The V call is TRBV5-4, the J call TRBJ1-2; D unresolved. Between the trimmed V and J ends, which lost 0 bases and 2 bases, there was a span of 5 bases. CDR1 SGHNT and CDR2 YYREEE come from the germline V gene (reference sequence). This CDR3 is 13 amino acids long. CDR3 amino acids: CASSLDRNYGYTF. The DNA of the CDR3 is TGTGCCAGCAGCTTGGACAGAAACTATGGCTACACCTTC.

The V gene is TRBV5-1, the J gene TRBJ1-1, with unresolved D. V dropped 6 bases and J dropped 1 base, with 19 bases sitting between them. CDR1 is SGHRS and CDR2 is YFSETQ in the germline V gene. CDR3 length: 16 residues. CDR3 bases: TGCGCCAGCACCCCCTGGAGAGGGCCGGAGAACACTGAAGCTTTCTTT. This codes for CASTPWRGPENTEAFF.

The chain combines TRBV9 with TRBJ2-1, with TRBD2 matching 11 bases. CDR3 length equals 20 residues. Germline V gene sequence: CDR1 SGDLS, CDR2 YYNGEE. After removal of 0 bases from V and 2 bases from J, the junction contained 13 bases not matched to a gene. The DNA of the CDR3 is TGTGCCAGCAGCGTAGGTTCCCTAGCGGGAGGCCGGCGGGCCTACAATGAGCAGTTCTTC. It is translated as CASSVGSLAGGRRAYNEQFF.

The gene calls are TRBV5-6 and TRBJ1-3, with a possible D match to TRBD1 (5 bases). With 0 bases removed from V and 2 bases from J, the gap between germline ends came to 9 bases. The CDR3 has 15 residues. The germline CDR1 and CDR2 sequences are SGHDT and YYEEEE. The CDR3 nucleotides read TGTGCCAGCAGCTTGGTAGGGGCCCCTGGAAACACCATATATTTT. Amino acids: CASSLVGAPGNTIYF.

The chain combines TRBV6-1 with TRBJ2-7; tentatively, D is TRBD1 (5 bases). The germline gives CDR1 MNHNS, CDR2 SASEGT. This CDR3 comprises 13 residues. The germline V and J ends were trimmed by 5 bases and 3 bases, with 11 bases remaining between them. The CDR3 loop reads CASSSDSDYEQYF. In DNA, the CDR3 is TGTGCCAGCAGTTCAGACAGTGACTACGAGCAGTACTTC.

The CDR3 loop reads CALLPRGTEAFF. CDR3 coding DNA: TGTGCCCTACTCCCCCGGGGGACTGAAGCTTTCTTT. The J gene is TRBJ1-1, the V gene TRBV30; perhaps TRBD1 as D (5 bases). The CDR3 consists of 12 residues. V dropped 8 bases and J dropped 5 bases, with 15 bases sitting between them. Germline-derived CDR1 and CDR2 are GTSNPN and SVGIG (reference sequence). Full variable domain (remainder filled in from reference TRBV30 and TRBJ1-1): SQTIHQWPATLVQPVGSPLSLECTVEGTSNPNLYWYRQAAGRGLQLLFYSVGIGQISSEVPQNLSASRPQDRQFILSSKKLLLSDSGFYLCALLPRGTEAFFGQGTRLTVV.